Listed here are 17 T cell receptor beta chains from one sample, sequenced in a study of blood T cell repertoires in COVID-19. Measured with immunoSEQ multiplex PCR; TCRdb has only the in-frame clones, and not every one. The profile covers approximately 330,000 clones, with roughly 87% appearing a single time and approximately 10% taken by the ten largest. The sample taken for sequencing was peripheral blood. Receptor source: a man younger than 45 with COVID-19, enrolled during active disease.

The chain has TRBV7-2 and TRBJ2-7, with 8 bases that match TRBD2. The CDR3 is made up of 13 amino acids. J gave up 2 bases and V 4 bases, and 1 base lay outside the gene matches. Germline CDR1 SGHTA, CDR2 FQGNSA. The CDR3 spells CASSWRGAYEQYF. The CDR3 bases are TGTGCCAGCAGCTGGCGGGGGGCCTACGAGCAGTACTTC.

This clone was observed once. This chain joins TRBV7-9 and TRBJ1-1; weak D call: TRBD1 (6 bases). Germline CDR1 SEHNR, CDR2 FQNEAQ (reference sequence). The CDR3 sequence is 16 residues long. Trimming cost V 4 bases and J 4 bases, with 19 bases left between them. CDR3 protein: CASSSLRGRGFTEAFF. DNA of the CDR3: TGTGCCAGCAGCTCCCTCCGTGGCAGGGGATTCACTGAAGCTTTCTTT.

This clone came up once. This rearrangement joins TRBV11-1 to TRBJ1-4, with 8 bases matching TRBD1. CDR3 length equals 16 residues. The germline gives CDR1 SGHAT, CDR2 FQDESV (reference sequence). V was pared by 4 bases and J by 0 bases, with 4 bases of the junction left unmatched. In DNA form, the CDR3 reads TGTGCCAGCAGCTCATTACAGGGGGCAACTAATGAAAAACTGTTTTTT. Amino acid sequence: CASSSLQGATNEKLFF.

The chain uses TRBV5-8 and TRBJ1-1; the D is unclear. The V gene lost 2 bases and the J gene lost 7 bases, with 15 bases spanning the gap. CDR1 and CDR2 from the germline V gene are SGHTS and YDEGEE. This CDR3 comprises 14 residues. The CDR3 nucleotides read TGTGCCAGCAGCTTTCGGACGGAGGGAGATGAAGCTTTCTTT. Translating it yields CASSFRTEGDEAFF.

The rearrangement uses TRBV6-5 and TRBJ2-7; the D gene is possibly TRBD2 (6 bases). Germline CDR1 reads MNHEY; CDR2 reads SVGAGI. Trimming left V 2 bases short and J 7 bases short, with 12 bases between. The CDR3 is 13 residues long. CDR3 region: CASSYNGGGEQYF. CDR3 sequence (DNA): TGTGCCAGCAGTTACAACGGTGGGGGGGAGCAGTACTTC.

The V gene is TRBV5-8, the J gene TRBJ2-2; TRBD1 matches 10 bases. Germline V lookup: CDR1 SGHTS, CDR2 YDEGEE. The CDR3 is 16 amino acids. Unmatched junction bases numbered 8, after V lost 4 bases and J lost 5 bases. CDR3 residues: CASSLWGTGVTGELFF. The CDR3, as DNA: TGTGCCAGCAGCCTTTGGGGGACAGGGGTTACCGGGGAGCTGTTTTTT. Full variable domain (rest looked up from reference TRBV5-8 and TRBJ2-2): EAGVTQSPTHLIKTRGQQATLRCSPISGHTSVYWYQQALGLGLQFLLWYDEGEERNRGNFPPRFSGRQFPNYSSELNVNALELEDSALYLCASSLWGTGVTGELFFGEGSRLTVL.

The chain recombines TRBV27 with TRBJ1-4, with 11 bases aligning to TRBD1. Germline-derived CDR1 and CDR2 are MNHEY and SMNVEV (reference sequence). With 6 bases clipped from V and 7 bases from J, the junction kept 4 bases outside the gene matches. CDR3 length: 14 amino acids. The CDR3 region has the DNA TGTGCCAGCAGACGGACAGGGGGCAGTGAAAAACTGTTTTTT. This translates into CASRRTGGSEKLFF.

The chain carries TRBV30 and TRBJ2-1, with D perhaps TRBD1 (6 bases). Trimming pared 3 bases from V and 2 bases from J, leaving 11 bases between. Germline V CDR1 and CDR2: GTSNPN, SVGIG (reference sequence). The CDR3 sequence is 14 residues long. CDR3 in DNA: TGTGCCTGGAGCGTGGGACATCCCTACAATGAGCAGTTCTTC. Protein: CAWSVGHPYNEQFF.

The chain combines TRBV4-2 with TRBJ1-2; 8 bases align to TRBD1. Germline lookup yields CDR1 LGHNA and CDR2 YNFKEQ. This CDR3 contains 16 residues. V shed 2 bases, J shed 4 bases, and the junction held 9 bases outside the gene matches. CDR3 loop: CASSQLRQGTIYGYTF. In DNA, the CDR3 is TGTGCCAGCAGCCAACTGCGACAGGGGACCATCTATGGCTACACCTTC.

The gene calls are TRBV2 and TRBJ2-2; possibly TRBD1 for D (5 bases). The CDR3 extends over 15 amino acids. Trimming took off 5 bases at V and 0 bases at J, with 10 bases between the two ends. Germline V gene lookup returns CDR1 SNHLY and CDR2 FYNNEI. The CDR3 loop is CASSHDSSNTGELFF. The CDR3 coding sequence is TGTGCCAGCAGTCATGACAGCTCGAACACCGGGGAGCTGTTTTTT.

This sequence joins TRBV29-1 and TRBJ2-7, with TRBD1 identical over 7 bases. The CDR3 totals 12 residues. Germline loops: CDR1 SQVTM, CDR2 ANQGSEA. V was pared by 5 bases and J by 6 bases, with 7 bases of the junction left unmatched. CDR3 sequence reads: CSVSEGGSEQYF. The CDR3 DNA reads as TGCAGCGTTTCCGAAGGGGGCAGCGAGCAGTACTTC.

The chain uses TRBV7-2 and TRBJ1-2; D uncertain. V was trimmed by 2 bases and J by 4 bases, leaving 14 bases between them. Germline V lookup: CDR1 SGHTA, CDR2 FQGNSA. The CDR3 is 15 amino acids. CDR3 amino acids: CASSLIPGQPYGYTF. CDR3 DNA: TGTGCCAGCAGCTTAATCCCGGGTCAGCCCTATGGCTACACCTTC.

The chain uses TRBV3-1 (or the pseudogene TRBV3-2) and TRBJ2-7; TRBD2 is a possible D gene (6 bases). Germline assignment: CDR1 LGHDT and CDR2 YNNKEL (reference sequence). V was cut by 2 bases and J by 7 bases, with 12 bases left in between. CDR3 length: 13 residues. The CDR3 sequence is CASSQRLVSEQYF. CDR3 coding DNA: TGTGCCAGCAGCCAAAGACTAGTTTCTGAGCAGTACTTC.

V usage is TRBV18 and J usage is TRBJ1-3, with TRBD1 as a possible D gene (6 bases). The CDR3 has 14 residues. Germline V gene sequence: CDR1 KGHSH, CDR2 LQKENI. V gave up 3 bases and J gave up 4 bases, with 10 bases separating them. DNA for the CDR3: TGTGCCAGCTCACCCTCGACAGGAGGAAACACCATATATTTT. Translated, it gives CASSPSTGGNTIYF.

The chain combines TRBV7-6 with TRBJ2-2, with 10 bases fitting TRBD2. The CDR3 totals 16 residues. Trimming cost V 1 base and J 5 bases; bases outside gene matches: 4. Germline V gives CDR1 SGHVS, CDR2 FNYEAQ. The CDR3 sequence is CASSLVSGGATGELFF. CDR3 nucleotide sequence: TGTGCCAGCAGCTTAGTGAGCGGGGGGGCAACCGGGGAGCTGTTTTTT.

This rearrangement joins TRBV4-1 to TRBJ2-5, with 11 bases matching TRBD2. CDR1 is MGHRA and CDR2 is YSYEKL in the germline V gene. J gave up 5 bases and V 4 bases, and 9 bases lay outside the gene matches. This CDR3 is 16 amino acids long. CDR3 bases: TGCGCCAGCAGCCGTTCGACTAGCGGGACTTATGAGACCCAGTACTTC. Its translation is CASSRSTSGTYETQYF.

V gene TRBV30 combines with J gene TRBJ1-4, with a tentative D call TRBD1 (5 bases). Germline values: CDR1 GTSNPN, CDR2 SVGIG (reference sequence). V was clipped by 1 base and J by 0 bases, with 21 bases between them. This CDR3 has 19 amino acids. Here the CDR3 reads CAWSETLTWGPTTNEKLFF. Here the CDR3 DNA reads TGTGCCTGGAGTGAAACCCTTACCTGGGGCCCTACAACTAATGAAAAACTGTTTTTT.